The 14 T cell receptor beta chains presented below share a single source sample, sequenced in a study of blood T cell repertoires in COVID-19. Repertoires were generated with immunoSEQ multiplex PCR, while TCRdb's copy carries only in-frame clones and drops some. This sample has roughly 140,000 clones; approximately 84% occur once, and the top ten carry 2.2%. Sequencing was done on a sample of peripheral blood. Receptor source: a man between 65 and 80 years old with acute or convalescent COVID-19.

The chain has TRBV6-2 or TRBV6-3 and TRBJ1-2; D unresolved. This CDR3 comprises 13 residues. In germline, CDR1 is MNHEY, CDR2 SVGEGT. Trimming removed 5 bases at V and 4 bases at J, with 11 bases between. In nucleotides, the CDR3 is TGTGCCAGCAGTGACCGGCGGGGCTATGGCTACACCTTC. This codes for CASSDRRGYGYTF.

V is TRBV2 and J is TRBJ2-1; the D gene is possibly TRBD2 (5 bases). V was pared by 6 bases and J by 4 bases, with 13 bases between. Germline values: CDR1 SNHLY, CDR2 FYNNEI. This CDR3 is built from 14 residues. The CDR3 nucleotides read TGTGCCAGCAGCGCACGGACTTCATACAATGAGCAGTTCTTC. Translation gives CASSARTSYNEQFF.

For the CDR3, the DNA is TGTGCCAGCAGCGTAGGAAGGGGGAGCTCTGGAAACACCATATATTTT. It codes for CASSVGRGSSGNTIYF. This rearrangement joins TRBV9 to TRBJ1-3; maybe TRBD1 (6 bases). The CDR3 totals 16 residues. From germline, CDR1 is SGDLS and CDR2 YYNGEE. V lost 0 bases and J lost 0, with 10 bases in between.

This clone has just one count. The rearrangement uses TRBV5-1 and TRBJ2-1; 7 positions match TRBD2. The germline gives CDR1 SGHRS, CDR2 YFSETQ. The ends lost 3 bases at V and 2 bases at J; junction bases unmatched: 2. The CDR3 spans 14 residues. The CDR3 protein is CASSSGGAYNEQFF. The DNA for the CDR3 is TGCGCCAGCAGCTCTGGGGGGGCCTACAATGAGCAGTTCTTC.

The gene calls are TRBV6-1 and TRBJ1-5, with D maybe TRBD1 (5 bases). From germline, CDR1 is MNHNS and CDR2 SASEGT. Trimming pared 2 bases from V and 0 bases from J, leaving 8 bases between. The CDR3 extends over 15 amino acids. CDR3 bases: TGTGCCAGCAGTGAACAAGGGGTTAGCAATCAGCCCCAGCATTTT. It codes for CASSEQGVSNQPQHF.

The chain employs TRBV3-1 (or the pseudogene TRBV3-2) and TRBJ1-1; 11 bases are a match to TRBD1. The CDR3 runs 16 residues. Germline CDR1 LGHDT, CDR2 YNNKEL (reference sequence). J gave up 1 base and V 3 bases, and 4 bases lay outside the gene matches. The CDR3 DNA follows: TGTGCCAGCAGCCACGGGACAGGGGGGACGAACACTGAAGCTTTCTTT. This sequence encodes CASSHGTGGTNTEAFF.

CDR3 in amino acids: CASSQGLAGVYEQYF. DNA for the CDR3: TGTGCCAGCAGCCAGGGACTAGCGGGAGTCTACGAGCAGTACTTC. V gene TRBV9 combines with J gene TRBJ2-7, with 14 bases fitting TRBD2. Germline values: CDR1 SGDLS, CDR2 YYNGEE. This CDR3 contains 15 residues. V lost 4 bases and J lost 3; bases outside the gene matches: 3.

The chain combines TRBV11-3 with TRBJ1-2; 9 positions agree with TRBD1. V lost 5 bases and J lost 8; bases outside the gene matches: 6. Germline CDR1 and CDR2: SGHNT and YENEEA. CDR3 length: 13 residues. CDR3: CASSDTGGRGYTF. The CDR3 bases are TGTGCCAGCAGCGACACAGGGGGCCGGGGCTACACCTTC.

The chain combines TRBV9 with TRBJ2-1; D perhaps matches TRBD2 (6 bases). This CDR3 contains 15 residues. V lost 4 bases and J lost 0, with 11 bases in between. Per germline, CDR1 SGDLS and CDR2 YYNGEE. The CDR3 is CASSPGSNSYNEQFF. The DNA of the CDR3 is TGTGCCAGCAGCCCCGGGAGTAACTCCTACAATGAGCAGTTCTTC.

The chain links TRBV7-5 to TRBJ2-3; TRBD1 reflects the table's D call only, with no check against the DNA. TRBV7-5 is a pseudogene locus. The CDR3 runs to 11 residues. The CDR3 loop reads CARQGPDTQYF. CDR3 bases: TGTGCCCGGCAGGGTCCCGATACGCAGTATTTT.

This chain connects TRBV29-1 to TRBJ1-1; 8 bases are shared with TRBD1. The V segment lost 0 bases and the J segment 10 bases; nucleotides outside the gene matches: 16. CDR3 length equals 16 residues. Germline CDR1 SQVTM, CDR2 ANQGSEA. The CDR3 protein is CSVEEWVGQGPRVAFF. CDR3 coding DNA: TGCAGCGTTGAAGAATGGGTCGGACAGGGCCCCCGAGTAGCTTTCTTT.

This clone occurred once. The rearrangement joins TRBV28 to TRBJ2-5, with 9 bases identical to TRBD2. The CDR3 is 15 amino acids. The J segment lost 5 bases and the V segment lost 2 bases, leaving 6 bases of the junction unmatched. Germline V gene lookup returns CDR1 MDHEN and CDR2 SYDVKM. CDR3: CASSLTSGYGETQYF. Here the CDR3 DNA reads TGTGCCAGCAGTTTAACTAGCGGGTACGGGGAGACCCAGTACTTC.

The chain uses TRBV27 and TRBJ2-3, with 8 positions matching TRBD2. The CDR3 extends over 13 amino acids. The V and J ends lost 3 bases and 7 bases, in that order; junction bases with no gene match: 3. From germline, CDR1 is MNHEY and CDR2 SMNVEV (reference sequence). The CDR3 region is CASSFTSGYTQYF. The DNA for the CDR3 is TGTGCCAGCAGTTTTACTAGCGGATATACGCAGTATTTT.

The chain is built from TRBV3-1 (or the pseudogene TRBV3-2) and TRBJ2-6; weak D call: TRBD2 (5 bases). CDR1 LGHDT and CDR2 YNNKEL come from the germline V gene (reference sequence). The V and J ends lost 4 bases and 0 bases respectively, with 13 bases between them. This CDR3 is 17 amino acids long. The CDR3 nucleotides read TGTGCCAGCAGCCCGATTTTTAGCGACTCTGGGGCCAACGTCCTGACTTTC. It yields the protein CASSPIFSDSGANVLTF.